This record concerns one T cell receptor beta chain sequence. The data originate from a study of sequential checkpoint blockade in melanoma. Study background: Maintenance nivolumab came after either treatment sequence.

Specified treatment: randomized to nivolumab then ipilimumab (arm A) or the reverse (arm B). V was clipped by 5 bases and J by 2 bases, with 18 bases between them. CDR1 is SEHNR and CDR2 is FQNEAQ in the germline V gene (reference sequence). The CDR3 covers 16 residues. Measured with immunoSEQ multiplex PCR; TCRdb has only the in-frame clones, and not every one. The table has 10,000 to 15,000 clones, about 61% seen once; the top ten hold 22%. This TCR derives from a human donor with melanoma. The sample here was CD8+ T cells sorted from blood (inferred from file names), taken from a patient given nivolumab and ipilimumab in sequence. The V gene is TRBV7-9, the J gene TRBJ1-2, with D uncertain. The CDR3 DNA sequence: TGTGCCAGCAGCCCAGCGGAAGGTGGCGCGAACTATGGCTACACCTTC. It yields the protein CASSPAEGGANYGYTF.